The 31 T cell receptor beta chains presented below share a single source sample, sequenced in a study of cytomegalovirus exposure and HLA in healthy donors (dated by TCRdb to 2017 to 2019). The library was prepared using the immunoSEQ multiplex PCR assay. The multiplex PCR relied on a mix of 60 forward primers for TCR Vbeta segments and 13 reverse primers for TCR Jbeta segments. Imported from immuneACCESS, the table was reduced by TCRdb to in-frame sequences with V and J called. These copies leave out some clones; in studies compared against another copy, an unresolved V gene accounts for under half, and the cause of the remainder is not known. In all, the sample holds under 110,000 clones, and approximately 75% of those were seen once. The ten largest clonotypes hold 1.5% to 2% of the sample. Sequences were obtained from PBMCs. These receptors were collected from a woman in her 40s in good health and CMV-seronegative.

Only one count was recorded for this clone. The chain recombines TRBV19 with TRBJ2-7, with TRBD1 matching over 7 bases. From germline, CDR1 is LNHDA and CDR2 SQIVND (reference sequence). Trimming took 5 bases from V and 2 from J; bases not matched to a gene: 6. The CDR3 covers 14 residues. CDR3 in amino acids: CASSARDRPYEQYF. The CDR3 DNA is TGTGCCAGTAGTGCCCGGGACAGACCCTACGAGCAGTACTTC.

The V gene is TRBV11-2, the J gene TRBJ2-1; 8 bases agree with TRBD2. The V segment lost 5 bases and the J segment 2 bases; nucleotides outside the gene matches: 11. This CDR3 is 17 amino acids long. CDR1 and CDR2 from the germline V gene are SGHAT and FQNNGV. The CDR3 loop is CASSPRGGGGPYNEQFF. Here the CDR3 DNA reads TGTGCCAGCAGCCCACGGGGAGGCGGGGGGCCCTACAATGAGCAGTTCTTC.

The rearrangement uses TRBV2 and TRBJ2-5, with TRBD2 matching 9 bases. Losses at the gene ends were 6 bases for V and 5 bases for J; bases not matched to a gene: 10. CDR3 length: 15 residues. CDR1 and CDR2 (germline): SNHLY, FYNNEI. The CDR3 region is CASSLAGRRSETQYF. CDR3 in DNA: TGTGCCAGCAGCCTAGCGGGACGTCGTTCGGAGACCCAGTACTTC.

V usage is TRBV21-1 and J usage is TRBJ2-7; no DNA check was done on the table's D call, TRBD2. TRBV21-1 is given as a pseudogene. CDR3 size: 14 residues. The CDR3 loop is CASSKCREGGEQYF. In nucleotides, the CDR3 is TGTGCCAGCAGCAAATGCAGGGAGGGCGGCGAGCAGTACTTC.

The chain combines TRBV28 with TRBJ2-3; D might be TRBD2 (6 bases). The germline V gene encodes CDR1 MDHEN and CDR2 SYDVKM. Trimming took off 4 bases at V and 2 bases at J, with 19 bases between the two ends. This CDR3 is 17 amino acids long. The CDR3 DNA is TGTGCCAGCAGTTCGGGACTTCGGGCAGCAATCACAGATACGCAGTATTTT. This sequence encodes CASSSGLRAAITDTQYF.

This clone was seen a handful of times. This chain joins TRBV29-1 and TRBJ2-7, with a possible D match to TRBD2 (5 bases). The CDR3 runs to 11 residues. The germline V gene has CDR1 SQVTM and CDR2 ANQGSEA. Trimming took 4 bases from V and 4 from J, leaving 8 bases between them. DNA for the CDR3: TGCAGCGTTGCACGGGAATACGAGCAGTACTTC. This gives the protein CSVAREYEQYF.

The V gene is TRBV28, the J gene TRBJ1-5; D is unresolved. This CDR3 has 14 residues. The V and J ends lost 3 bases and 3 bases respectively, with 9 bases between them. Germline values: CDR1 MDHEN, CDR2 SYDVKM. Here the CDR3 reads CASSLPGNNQPQHF. The DNA of the CDR3 is TGTGCCAGCAGTTTGCCCGGGAACAATCAGCCCCAGCATTTT.

This clone was detected once. This chain connects TRBV9 to TRBJ2-7; D might be TRBD1 (6 bases). Germline lookup yields CDR1 SGDLS and CDR2 YYNGEE. The V end lost 5 bases, the J end lost 6 bases, and 18 bases lay between the germline ends. The length of the CDR3 is 14 residues. DNA of the CDR3: TGTGCCAGCAGTCCTGGACAGCTCCACGGCGAGCAGTACTTC. Residues: CASSPGQLHGEQYF.

This chain joins TRBV5-6 and TRBJ1-1; 7 nucleotides line up with TRBD1. J was trimmed by 6 bases and V by 4 bases; bases with no gene match: 3. Per germline, CDR1 SGHDT and CDR2 YYEEEE. The CDR3 contains 12 residues. CDR3 nucleotide sequence: TGTGCCAGCAGCCGGGGACAGCCTGAAGCTTTCTTT. Protein: CASSRGQPEAFF. The complete variable domain, with remaining parts taken from reference TRBV5-6 and TRBJ1-1, reads DAGVTQSPTHLIKTRGQQVTLRCSPKSGHDTVSWYQQALGQGPQFIFQYYEEEERQRGNFPDRFSGHQFPNYSSELNVNALLLGDSALYLCASSRGQPEAFFGQGTRLTVV.

The rearrangement joins TRBV5-6 to TRBJ2-7; 10 positions agree with TRBD1. This CDR3 has 14 residues. Germline loops: CDR1 SGHDT, CDR2 YYEEEE. V shed 1 base, J shed 5 bases, and the junction held 3 bases outside the gene matches. CDR3 sequence: CASSLWTGGDEQYF. CDR3 DNA: TGTGCCAGCAGCTTGTGGACAGGGGGGGACGAGCAGTACTTC.

This rearrangement joins TRBV9 to TRBJ2-3; possible D gene TRBD2, 7 bases. Germline V gene sequence: CDR1 SGDLS, CDR2 YYNGEE. V was trimmed by 0 bases and J by 2 bases, leaving 10 bases between them. CDR3 length equals 15 residues. CDR3: CASSVAGGNTDTQYF. The DNA for the CDR3 is TGTGCCAGCAGCGTAGCGGGGGGCAACACAGATACGCAGTATTTT.

The chain has TRBV15 and TRBJ2-7; 8 bases match TRBD1. The CDR3 runs to 14 residues. The V and J ends lost 3 bases and 5 bases, in that order; junction bases with no gene match: 6. CDR1 is LNHNV, CDR2 YYDKDF, per germline (reference sequence). The CDR3 DNA is TGTGCCACCAGCAGTCCTGACAGGGGCCACGAGCAGTACTTC. The encoded protein is CATSSPDRGHEQYF.

This chain connects TRBV6-5 to TRBJ1-6; a possible D gene is TRBD1 (5 bases). Germline CDR1 and CDR2: MNHEY and SVGAGI. This CDR3 spans 14 amino acids. V lost 6 bases and J 10 bases, leaving 16 bases between the germline ends. The CDR3 nucleotides are TGTGCCAGCAGCCCGGCGATGACAGAATCACCCCTCCACTTT. Amino acid sequence: CASSPAMTESPLHF.

This clone has more than one count but fewer than ten. The chain couples TRBV7-2 to TRBJ2-7, with D possibly TRBD1 on 8 matching bases. The CDR3 covers 13 residues. V lost 8 bases to trimming and J lost 6 bases, with 17 bases between them. The germline gives CDR1 SGHTA, CDR2 FQGNSA. CDR3 residues: CASGIQGGSEQYF. The DNA for the CDR3 is TGTGCCAGCGGAATACAGGGGGGGTCCGAGCAGTACTTC.

The CDR3 bases are TGTGCCAGCAGCCAAACTAGCGGGTTTCTTAATGAGCAGTTCTTC. Translated: CASSQTSGFLNEQFF. This chain uses TRBV14 with TRBJ2-1; 9 bases fit TRBD2. Germline V lookup: CDR1 SGHDN, CDR2 FVKESK. The junction had 6 bases not matched to a gene; V was cut back by 2 bases and J by 7 bases. The CDR3 is 15 amino acids.

V is TRBV19 and J is TRBJ2-5; TRBD1 might be the D (5 bases). The J call is in doubt because the DNA end fits TRBJ2-7 better. The CDR3 length is 13 residues. The germline CDR1 and CDR2 sequences are LNHDA and SQIVND (reference sequence). The CDR3 DNA reads as TGTGCCAGTAGTATAGGGGGCTTATACGAGCAGTACTTC. It is translated as CASSIGGLYEQYF.

This clone was detected a few times. The J gene is TRBJ1-2, the V gene TRBV5-4, with unresolved D. V gave up 0 bases and J gave up 8 bases, with 11 bases separating them. Germline CDR1 reads SGHNT; CDR2 reads YYREEE (reference sequence). The CDR3 contains 13 residues. The CDR3 reads CASSLDVTGGYTF. For the CDR3, the DNA is TGTGCCAGCAGCTTGGATGTGACGGGAGGCTACACCTTC. Full variable domain (outside the CDR3, taken from reference TRBV5-4 and TRBJ1-2): ETGVTQSPTHLIKTRGQQVTLRCSSQSGHNTVSWYQQALGQGPQFIFQYYREEENGRGNFPPRFSGLQFPNYSSELNVNALELDDSALYLCASSLDVTGGYTFGSGTRLTVV.

J is TRBJ2-2 and V is TRBV6-6, with 10 positions matching TRBD1. The CDR3 sequence is 15 residues long. CDR1 and CDR2 (germline): MNHNY, SVGAGI (reference sequence). The trim removed 5 bases at V and 1 base at J, leaving 1 base unmatched. DNA of the CDR3: TGTGCCAGCAGTGACAGGGGGCGGAACACCGGGGAGCTGTTTTTT. It is translated as CASSDRGRNTGELFF.

V and J are TRBV9 and TRBJ2-1; TRBD2 matches at 8 bases. This CDR3 has 15 residues. Germline trimming cut 0 bases from V and 7 bases from J; bases unmatched to any gene: 6. Germline CDR1 SGDLS, CDR2 YYNGEE. The DNA for the CDR3 is TGTGCCAGCAGCGTAGGGACGGGGGGGTTTAATGAGCAGTTCTTC. It translates to CASSVGTGGFNEQFF.

V and J are TRBV5-4 and TRBJ2-7; TRBD2 matches 10 bases. The V gene end was trimmed by 0 bases and the J gene end by 7 bases; junction bases not matched to a gene: 7. Germline values: CDR1 SGHNT, CDR2 YYREEE (reference sequence). The CDR3 extends over 15 amino acids. CDR3 region: CASSLAERGGREQYF. CDR3 coding DNA: TGTGCCAGCAGCTTGGCCGAGCGGGGGGGCCGAGAGCAGTACTTC.

The chain has TRBV2 and TRBJ1-3, with D unclear. V lost 4 bases to trimming and J lost 6 bases, with 13 bases between them. The CDR3 is 14 residues long. From germline, CDR1 is SNHLY and CDR2 FYNNEI. The CDR3 DNA reads TGTGCCAGCAGTGCCACAGATCTGGAAAACACCATATATTTT. Translating gives CASSATDLENTIYF.

The chain joins TRBV7-8 to TRBJ2-3, with a weak D call TRBD2 (6 bases). CDR1 and CDR2 from the germline V gene are SGHVS and FQNEAQ. Trimming cost V 1 base and J 0 bases, with 14 bases left between them. This CDR3 comprises 17 residues. CDR3 DNA sequence: TGTGCCAGCAGCTTAGGGAGCGGGCGGGGTAGCACAGATACGCAGTATTTT. This encodes CASSLGSGRGSTDTQYF. Looking up the rest from reference TRBV7-8 and TRBJ2-3 gives the full variable domain: GAGVSQSPRYKVAKRGQDVALRCDPISGHVSLFWYQQALGQGPEFLTYFQNEAQLDKSGLPSDRFFAERPEGSVSTLKIQRTQQEDSAVYLCASSLGSGRGSTDTQYFGPGTRLTVL.

This chain joins TRBV11-2 and TRBJ2-5; 15 bases agree with TRBD2. This CDR3 has 18 amino acids. V was clipped by 5 bases and J by 5 bases; unmatched bases: 12. The germline gives CDR1 SGHAT, CDR2 FQNNGV. The DNA of the CDR3 is TGTGCCAGCAGCCGAACAAGGACTAGCGGGGGGGCGGGCGAGACCCAGTACTTC. As protein: CASSRTRTSGGAGETQYF.

The rearrangement links TRBV11-3 to TRBJ2-6; D might be TRBD1 (5 bases). Germline V gene lookup returns CDR1 SGHNT and CDR2 YENEEA. The CDR3 loop spans 16 amino acids. Trimming cost V 6 bases and J 0 bases, with 12 bases left between them. The CDR3: CASRGAGASGANVLTF. CDR3 DNA: TGTGCCAGCAGAGGAGCTGGGGCCTCTGGGGCCAACGTCCTGACTTTC.

This chain connects TRBV6-5 to TRBJ2-7; 8 nucleotides match TRBD1. CDR3 length: 15 residues. CDR1 MNHEY and CDR2 SVGAGI come from the germline V gene. After removal of 2 bases from V and 2 bases from J, the junction contained 5 bases not matched to a gene. The CDR3 DNA reads as TGTGCCAGCAGTTACCAGGGACAGGAAACCTACGAGCAGTACTTC. Its protein product is CASSYQGQETYEQYF.

This clone was observed a few times. The chain links TRBV5-4 to TRBJ2-1; the D is unclear. The germline V gene has CDR1 SGHNT and CDR2 YYREEE (reference sequence). The V gene lost 3 bases and the J gene lost 7 bases, with 11 bases spanning the gap. CDR3 length: 13 amino acids. The CDR3 DNA is TGTGCCAGCAGCTCCGGTAAAGTAAATGAGCAGTTCTTC. Amino acids: CASSSGKVNEQFF.

The chain joins TRBV19 to TRBJ2-7, with unresolved D. With 1 base removed from V and 3 bases from J, the gap between germline ends came to 7 bases. This CDR3 has 13 residues. Germline V gives CDR1 LNHDA, CDR2 SQIVND (reference sequence). The CDR3 region has the DNA TGTGCCAGTAGTATAGGCCGACTCTACGAGCAGTACTTC. Protein sequence: CASSIGRLYEQYF.

This chain joins TRBV2 and TRBJ2-2; 8 bases map to TRBD2. There are 15 residues in the CDR3. From germline, CDR1 is SNHLY and CDR2 FYNNEI. Trimming cost V 2 bases and J 6 bases; bases outside gene matches: 5. CDR3 residues: CASSERGGAPGELFF. The CDR3 DNA sequence: TGTGCCAGCAGTGAACGGGGGGGAGCACCCGGGGAGCTGTTTTTT.

V usage is TRBV28 and J usage is TRBJ2-1, with D maybe TRBD2 (5 bases). Germline lookup yields CDR1 MDHEN and CDR2 SYDVKM. The CDR3 is made up of 16 amino acids. Trimming left V 1 base short and J 0 bases short, with 10 bases between. The CDR3: CASSLYLEDSYNEQFF. CDR3 nucleotide sequence: TGTGCCAGCAGTTTATATTTGGAGGACTCCTACAATGAGCAGTTCTTC.

This clone was seen more than once but under ten times. This sequence joins TRBV5-4 and TRBJ1-1; D possibly corresponds to TRBD1 (5 bases). CDR1 and CDR2 from the germline V gene are SGHNT and YYREEE (reference sequence). Trimming removed 0 bases at V and 8 bases at J, with 8 bases between. The length of the CDR3 is 12 residues. CDR3 sequence reads: CASSLADREAFF. The CDR3 DNA sequence: TGTGCCAGCAGCTTGGCCGACAGAGAAGCTTTCTTT. Combining the CDR3 with reference TRBV5-4 and TRBJ1-1 gives the whole variable domain ETGVTQSPTHLIKTRGQQVTLRCSSQSGHNTVSWYQQALGQGPQFIFQYYREEENGRGNFPPRFSGLQFPNYSSELNVNALELDDSALYLCASSLADREAFFGQGTRLTVV.

The gene calls are TRBV25-1 and TRBJ1-2; D is uncertain. Germline V gene lookup returns CDR1 MGHDK and CDR2 SYGVNS. V shed 1 base and J shed 2 bases, with 5 bases lying between them. This CDR3 is built from 13 residues. In DNA, the CDR3 is TGTGCCAGCAGTGAATCCAGAAACTATGGCTACACCTTC. This sequence encodes CASSESRNYGYTF.